What follows describes a single TCR beta chain. Its antigen is as yet unknown. The CDR3 length is 17 residues. The V gene end was trimmed by 5 bases and the J gene end by 3 bases; junction bases not matched to a gene: 6. Germline V lookup: CDR1 SGHTA, CDR2 FQGTGA. This sample is part of a study of post-analysis software for immune sequencing data. Notes on the study in general: Diversity measured as normalized Chao1 was significantly lower in multiple sclerosis patients than in controls. Five or six TRBV segments (TRBV5-6, TRBV5-1 and TRBV20-1 among them) occurred more frequently in patients than in controls. Strong co-clustering by F measure was evident for samples that had been prepared in the same batch.

Sequencing libraries made from TCR beta cDNA carried unique molecular identifiers. TCRdb ran MiXCR on the PCR reads and lists one entry per CDR3 protein. The sample yields hundreds of thousands of distinct CDR3 sequences, 25% to 30% seen once. The chain links TRBV7-3 to TRBJ2-3, with 15 bases that match TRBD2. The specimen was blood. The origin of this receptor is a girl aged 5-17 years with multiple sclerosis. In DNA form, the CDR3 reads TGTGCCAGCAGCCCCGGGACTAGCGGGGGGAGGACAGATACGCAGTATTTT. Protein: CASSPGTSGGRTDTQYF.